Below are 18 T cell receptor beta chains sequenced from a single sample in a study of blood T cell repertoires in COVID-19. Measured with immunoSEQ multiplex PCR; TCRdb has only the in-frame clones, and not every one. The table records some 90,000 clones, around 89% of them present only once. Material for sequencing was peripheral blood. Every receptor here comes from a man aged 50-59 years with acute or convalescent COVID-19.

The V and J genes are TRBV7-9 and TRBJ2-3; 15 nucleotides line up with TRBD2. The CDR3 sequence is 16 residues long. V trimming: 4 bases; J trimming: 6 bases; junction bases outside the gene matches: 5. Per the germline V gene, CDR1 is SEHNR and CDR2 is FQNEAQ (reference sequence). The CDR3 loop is CASSSGTSGGLDTQYF. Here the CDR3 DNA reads TGTGCCAGCAGCTCGGGGACTAGCGGGGGGTTGGATACGCAGTATTTT.

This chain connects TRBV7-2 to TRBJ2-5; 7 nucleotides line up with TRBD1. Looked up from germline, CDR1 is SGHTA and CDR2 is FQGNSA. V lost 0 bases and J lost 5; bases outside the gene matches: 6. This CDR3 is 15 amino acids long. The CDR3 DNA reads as TGTGCCAGCAGCTTAGCGGGGGCCAGGGGGGAGACCCAGTACTTC. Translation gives CASSLAGARGETQYF.

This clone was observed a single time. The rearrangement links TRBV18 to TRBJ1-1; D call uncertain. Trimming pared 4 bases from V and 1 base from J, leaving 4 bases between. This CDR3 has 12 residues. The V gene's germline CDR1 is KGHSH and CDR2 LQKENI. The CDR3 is CASSLKNTEAFF. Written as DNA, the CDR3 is TGTGCCAGCTCACTTAAGAACACTGAAGCTTTCTTT.

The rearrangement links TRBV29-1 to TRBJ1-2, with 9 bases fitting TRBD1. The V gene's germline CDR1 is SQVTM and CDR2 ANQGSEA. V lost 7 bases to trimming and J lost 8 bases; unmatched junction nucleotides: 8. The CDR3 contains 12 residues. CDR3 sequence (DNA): TGCAGCGCCCAACAGGGGGCGGGAGGCTACACCTTC. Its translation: CSAQQGAGGYTF. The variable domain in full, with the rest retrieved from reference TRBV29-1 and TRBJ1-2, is SAVISQKPSRDICQRGTSLTIQCQVDSQVTMMFWYRQQPGQSLTLIATANQGSEATYESGFVIDKFPISRPNLTFSTLTVSNMSPEDSSIYLCSAQQGAGGYTFGSGTRLTVV.

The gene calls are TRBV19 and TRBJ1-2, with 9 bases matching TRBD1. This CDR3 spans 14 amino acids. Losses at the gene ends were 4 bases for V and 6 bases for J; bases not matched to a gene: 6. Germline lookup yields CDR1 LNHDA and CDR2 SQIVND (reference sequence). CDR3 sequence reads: CASSKRDRENGYTF. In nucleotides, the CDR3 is TGTGCCAGTAGTAAACGGGACAGGGAGAATGGCTACACCTTC.

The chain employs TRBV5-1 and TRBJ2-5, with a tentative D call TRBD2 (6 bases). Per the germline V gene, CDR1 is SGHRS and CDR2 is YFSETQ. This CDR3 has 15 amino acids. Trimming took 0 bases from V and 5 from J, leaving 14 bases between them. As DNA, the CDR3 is TGCGCCAGCAGCTTGGTTCGGGGGTCCCGGGAGACCCAGTACTTC. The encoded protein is CASSLVRGSRETQYF.

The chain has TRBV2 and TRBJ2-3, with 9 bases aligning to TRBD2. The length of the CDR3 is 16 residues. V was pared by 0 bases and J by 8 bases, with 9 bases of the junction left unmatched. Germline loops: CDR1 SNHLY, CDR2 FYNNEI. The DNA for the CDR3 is TGTGCCAGCAGTGAAGCGCTAGCGGGGCCGCAGGGTACGCAGTATTTT. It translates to CASSEALAGPQGTQYF. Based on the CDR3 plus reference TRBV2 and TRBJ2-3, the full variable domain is EPEVTQTPSHQVTQMGQEVILRCVPISNHLYFYWYRQILGQKVEFLVSFYNNEISEKSEIFDDQFSVERPDGSNFTLKIRSTKLEDSAMYFCASSEALAGPQGTQYFGPGTRLTVL.

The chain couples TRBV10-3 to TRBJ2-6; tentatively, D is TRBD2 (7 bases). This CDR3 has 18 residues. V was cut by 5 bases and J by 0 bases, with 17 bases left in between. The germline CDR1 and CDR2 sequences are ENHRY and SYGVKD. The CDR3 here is CAISPLSGGTSGANVLTF. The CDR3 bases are TGTGCCATCAGTCCCCTTTCGGGGGGCACCTCTGGGGCCAACGTCCTGACTTTC.

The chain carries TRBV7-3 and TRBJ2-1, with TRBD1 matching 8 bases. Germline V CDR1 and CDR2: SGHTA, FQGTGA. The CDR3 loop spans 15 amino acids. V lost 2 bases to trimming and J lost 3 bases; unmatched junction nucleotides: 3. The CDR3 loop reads CASSLGTGVYNEQFF. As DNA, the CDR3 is TGTGCCAGCAGCTTAGGGACAGGTGTCTACAATGAGCAGTTCTTC. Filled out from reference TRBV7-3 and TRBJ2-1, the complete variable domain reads GAGVSQTPSNKVTEKGKYVELRCDPISGHTALYWYRQSLGQGPEFLIYFQGTGAADDSGLPNDRFFAVRPEGSVSTLKIQRTERGDSAVYLCASSLGTGVYNEQFFGPGTRLTVL.

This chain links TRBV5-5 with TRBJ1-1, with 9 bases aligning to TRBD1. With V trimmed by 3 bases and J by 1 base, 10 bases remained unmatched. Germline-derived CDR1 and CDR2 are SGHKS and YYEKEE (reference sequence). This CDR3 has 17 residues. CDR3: CASSWDRVLGRNTEAFF. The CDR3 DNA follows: TGTGCCAGCAGCTGGGACAGGGTCTTAGGTAGGAACACTGAAGCTTTCTTT.

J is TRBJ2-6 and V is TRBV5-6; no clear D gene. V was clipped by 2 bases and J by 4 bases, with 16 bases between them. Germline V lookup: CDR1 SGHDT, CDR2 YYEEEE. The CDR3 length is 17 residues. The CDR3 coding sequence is TGTGCCAGCAGCTTATATCTTATCTCTGCGGGGGCCAACGTCCTGACTTTC. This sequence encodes CASSLYLISAGANVLTF.

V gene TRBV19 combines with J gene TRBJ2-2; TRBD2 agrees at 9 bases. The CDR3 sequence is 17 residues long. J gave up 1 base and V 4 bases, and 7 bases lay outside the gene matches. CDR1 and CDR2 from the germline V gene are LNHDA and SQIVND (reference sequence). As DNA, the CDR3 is TGTGCCAGTAGTAGGGCCTCTAGCGGGATGAACACCGGGGAGCTGTTTTTT. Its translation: CASSRASSGMNTGELFF.

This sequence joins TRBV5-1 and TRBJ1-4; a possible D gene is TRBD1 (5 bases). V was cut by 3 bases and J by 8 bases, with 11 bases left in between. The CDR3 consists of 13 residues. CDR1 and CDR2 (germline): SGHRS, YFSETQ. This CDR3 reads CASSSPTEEKLFF. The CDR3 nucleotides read TGCGCCAGCAGCTCCCCGACAGAAGAAAAACTGTTTTTT.

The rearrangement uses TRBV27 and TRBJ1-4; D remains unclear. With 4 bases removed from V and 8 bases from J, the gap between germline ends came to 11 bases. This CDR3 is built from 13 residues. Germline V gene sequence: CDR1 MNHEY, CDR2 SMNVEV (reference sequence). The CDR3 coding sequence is TGTGCCAGCAGTTCGTACGGGAGGGAAAAACTGTTTTTT. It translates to CASSSYGREKLFF.

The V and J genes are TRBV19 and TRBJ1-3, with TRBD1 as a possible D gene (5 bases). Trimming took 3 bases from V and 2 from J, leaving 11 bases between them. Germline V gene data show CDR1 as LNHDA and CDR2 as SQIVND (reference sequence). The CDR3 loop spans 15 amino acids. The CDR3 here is CASSMPGGTGNTIYF. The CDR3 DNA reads TGTGCCAGTAGTATGCCCGGGGGAACTGGAAACACCATATATTTT.

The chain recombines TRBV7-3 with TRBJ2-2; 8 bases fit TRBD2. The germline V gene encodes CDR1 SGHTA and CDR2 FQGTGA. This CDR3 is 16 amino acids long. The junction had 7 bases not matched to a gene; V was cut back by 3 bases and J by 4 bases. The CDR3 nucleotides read TGTGCCAGCAGCTTCGGGGGGGGCGCAAGCACCGGGGAGCTGTTTTTT. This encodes CASSFGGGASTGELFF.

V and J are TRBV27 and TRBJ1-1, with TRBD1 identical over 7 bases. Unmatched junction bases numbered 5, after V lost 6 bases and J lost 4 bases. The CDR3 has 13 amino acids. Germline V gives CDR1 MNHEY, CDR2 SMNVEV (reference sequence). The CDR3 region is CASRRTGATEAFF. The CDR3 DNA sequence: TGTGCCAGCAGGAGGACAGGAGCCACTGAAGCTTTCTTT.

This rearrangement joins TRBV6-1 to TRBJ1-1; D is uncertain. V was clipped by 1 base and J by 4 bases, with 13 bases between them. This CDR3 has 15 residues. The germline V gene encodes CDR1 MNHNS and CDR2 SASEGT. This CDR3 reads CASSEDFRGGTEAFF. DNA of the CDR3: TGTGCCAGCAGTGAAGATTTCCGGGGTGGCACTGAAGCTTTCTTT.